A single sample is the source of the 15 T cell receptor beta chains below, sequenced in a study. MiXCR, applied by TCRdb to the 5' RACE reads, yields one record per CDR3 protein. The profile shows 30,000 to 40,000 distinct CDR3 sequences, about 25% of them singletons. The sample taken for sequencing was naive CD4+ T cells sorted from a lymph node. This sample's subset: naive CD4+ T cells, CD4+CD45RA+CD25-. These TCRs come from a female donor with breast cancer.

The gene calls are TRBV4-3 and TRBJ2-3; TRBD2 matches 10 bases. Germline values: CDR1 LGHNA, CDR2 YSLEER. V lost 0 bases and J lost 2; bases outside the gene matches: 8. The CDR3 loop spans 18 amino acids. The CDR3 is CASSQEKVGLAITDTQYF. The CDR3 region has the DNA TGCGCCAGCAGCCAAGAAAAGGTGGGACTAGCGATCACAGATACGCAGTATTTT.

This clonotype showed up many times. The rearrangement links TRBV7-3 to TRBJ2-1; 13 bases are shared with TRBD2. There are 14 residues in the CDR3. The trim removed 5 bases at V and 7 bases at J, leaving 2 bases unmatched. Germline values: CDR1 SGHTA, CDR2 FQGTGA. The CDR3 region is CASSQTSGGNEQFF. The CDR3, as DNA: TGTGCCAGCAGCCAGACTAGCGGGGGGAATGAGCAGTTCTTC. The variable domain in full, completed from reference TRBV7-3 and TRBJ2-1, reads GAGVSQTPSNKVTEKGKYVELRCDPISGHTALYWYRQSLGQGPEFLIYFQGTGAADDSGLPNDRFFAVRPEGSVSTLKIQRTERGDSAVYLCASSQTSGGNEQFFGPGTRLTVL.

This clonotype was detected many times. V and J are TRBV20-1 and TRBJ1-2; the match to TRBD1 covers 8 bases. The CDR3 consists of 13 residues. Losses at the gene ends were 3 bases for V and 4 bases for J; bases not matched to a gene: 4. Germline V gene sequence: CDR1 DFQATT, CDR2 SNEGSKA (reference sequence). In nucleotides, the CDR3 is TGCAGTGCTAGGGACAGGGAAAGCTATGGCTACACCTTC. This sequence encodes CSARDRESYGYTF.

The chain carries TRBV20-1 and TRBJ1-6; D remains ambiguous. Germline V gives CDR1 DFQATT, CDR2 SNEGSKA (reference sequence). This CDR3 is built from 14 residues. Deletions cut 5 bases from V and 0 bases from J, with 8 bases between. In nucleotides, the CDR3 is TGCAGTGCTGGAGGAGTCTCCTATAATTCACCCCTCCACTTT. Translated, it gives CSAGGVSYNSPLHF.

The J gene is TRBJ2-3, the V gene TRBV7-9, with D unclear. This CDR3 has 11 amino acids. The germline V gene has CDR1 SEHNR and CDR2 FQNEAQ (reference sequence). V was cut by 7 bases and J by 5 bases, with 7 bases left in between. Here the CDR3 reads CASKVVDTQYF. The CDR3 coding sequence is TGTGCCAGCAAGGTGGTAGATACGCAGTATTTT.

This clonotype was seen a handful of times. The rearrangement uses TRBV5-1 and TRBJ2-2, with 9 nucleotides matching TRBD2. CDR3 length equals 15 residues. The J segment lost 2 bases and the V segment lost 4 bases, leaving 3 bases of the junction unmatched. CDR1 SGHRS and CDR2 YFSETQ come from the germline V gene. The CDR3 spells CASSPTSGNTGELFF. The CDR3 coding sequence is TGCGCCAGCAGCCCGACTAGCGGAAACACCGGGGAGCTGTTTTTT.

This clonotype has just a few counts. The chain couples TRBV4-3 to TRBJ2-5, with D possibly being TRBD2 (5 bases). This CDR3 spans 15 amino acids. Looked up from germline, CDR1 is LGHNA and CDR2 is YSLEER. V lost 3 bases, J lost 1 base, and 12 bases lay in between. The DNA for the CDR3 is TGCGCCAGCAGCCATCAAACCGGGATCCAAGAGACCCAGTACTTC. The encoded protein is CASSHQTGIQETQYF.

This clonotype is labeled medium-sized. The V gene is TRBV20-1, the J gene TRBJ2-1, with D perhaps TRBD2 (5 bases). From germline, CDR1 is DFQATT and CDR2 SNEGSKA (reference sequence). This CDR3 comprises 14 residues. V lost 3 bases to trimming and J lost 2 bases, with 11 bases between them. The CDR3 sequence: CSASRRRTYNEQFF. Written as DNA, the CDR3 is TGCAGTGCTAGTAGGAGGAGAACCTACAATGAGCAGTTCTTC.

This chain joins TRBV5-4 and TRBJ2-7; D is perhaps TRBD2 (7 bases). Germline-derived CDR1 and CDR2 are SGHNT and YYREEE (reference sequence). Trimming cost V 5 bases and J 3 bases, with 15 bases left between them. The CDR3 spans 14 residues. CDR3 loop: CASRPGGRGYEQYF. In DNA, the CDR3 is TGTGCCAGCAGGCCGGGGGGCAGGGGCTACGAGCAGTACTTC.

With regard to this clonotype: An end of the junction does not agree with germline; a read error may underlie this. V is TRBV5-1 and J is TRBJ2-1; weak D call: TRBD2 (5 bases). CDR1 and CDR2 from the germline V gene are SGHRS and YFSETQ. CDR3 size: 15 residues. CDR3: CASSLPQLAHNEQFF. For the CDR3, the DNA is TGTGCCAGCAGCTTGCCCCAGCTAGCCCACAATGAGCAGTTCTTC.

Of note for this clonotype: Germline and junction disagree at one end, which may indicate a read error. This rearrangement joins TRBV7-9 to TRBJ1-6; D remains unclear. The CDR3 is 13 amino acids. Germline V gene data show CDR1 as SEHNR and CDR2 as FQNEAQ (reference sequence). CDR3 bases: TGTGCCAGCAGCTTTTTGGATAAGTCACCCCTCCACTTT. Translated: CASSFLDKSPLHF.

The CDR3 nucleotides read TGTGCCATCAGTGAGTATGGTAGCGAAAGCTCCACAGATACGCAGTATTTT. It translates to CAISEYGSESSTDTQYF. The chain recombines TRBV10-3 with TRBJ2-3; D is possibly TRBD2 (5 bases). CDR3 length equals 17 residues. Germline loops: CDR1 ENHRY, CDR2 SYGVKD. The V end was cut by 1 base, the J end by 2 bases, with 16 bases between.

This clonotype was observed at least ten times. The gene calls are TRBV7-3 and TRBJ2-2; D may be TRBD2 (5 bases). Trimming removed 1 base from V and 1 base from J, with 7 bases in between. The CDR3 extends over 15 amino acids. Germline lookup yields CDR1 SGHTA and CDR2 FQGTGA. CDR3 nucleotides: TGTGCCAGCAGCTTAAATGCGGGGAACACCGGGGAGCTGTTTTTT. Amino acids: CASSLNAGNTGELFF. Full variable domain (remainder filled in from reference TRBV7-3 and TRBJ2-2): GAGVSQTPSNKVTEKGKYVELRCDPISGHTALYWYRQSLGQGPEFLIYFQGTGAADDSGLPNDRFFAVRPEGSVSTLKIQRTERGDSAVYLCASSLNAGNTGELFFGEGSRLTVL.

At least ten counts were recorded for this clonotype. Written as DNA, the CDR3 is TGCAGCGTTATTGACCGCAACTCTGGAAACACCATATATTTT. Amino acid sequence: CSVIDRNSGNTIYF. The rearrangement links TRBV29-1 to TRBJ1-3, with no clear D. CDR3 length: 14 residues. Germline V gene data show CDR1 as SQVTM and CDR2 as ANQGSEA. V gave up 5 bases and J gave up 0 bases, with 11 bases separating them.

This clonotype was recorded a few times. A read error may explain this, as a much larger clone is one base away. V usage is TRBV29-1 and J usage is TRBJ1-5, with D possibly being TRBD1 (6 bases). This CDR3 comprises 13 residues. Germline V gives CDR1 SQVTM, CDR2 ANQGSEA. CDR3 nucleotide sequence: TGCAGCGTTGGACCCGGGGGCAATCAGCCCCAGCGTTTT. Amino acid sequence: CSVGPGGNQPQRF. The entire variable domain, with the rest obtained from reference TRBV29-1 and TRBJ1-5, is as follows: SAVISQKPSRDICQRGTSLTIQCQVDSQVTMMFWYRQQPGQSLTLIATANQGSEATYESGFVIDKFPISRPNLTFSTLTVSNMSPEDSSIYLCSVGPGGNQPQRFGDGTRLSIL.